This TCR beta chain comes out of a study of blood T cell repertoires in COVID-19. About the research overall: The United States, Italy and Spain were the sources of the acute and convalescent COVID-19 samples. Nucleic acid was either cDNA or gDNA, and it came from T cells, B-cell-depleted T cells, or PBMCs.

In the original workflow: Reference gene primer amplification gave estimated nucleated cell counts. Generated by immunoSEQ multiplex PCR, the TCRdb table keeps only in-frame clones and is missing some. D and trimming were read from the DNA, whereas the V and J calls and clone size are those reported in that table. The sample yields tens of thousands of clones, approximately 88% seen once. Germline loops: CDR1 MDHEN, CDR2 SYDVKM. CDR3 length equals 17 residues. V shed 5 bases and J shed 3 bases, with 23 bases lying between them. The sequence came from a human donor in a cohort sampled during active COVID-19. Input material: peripheral blood. The gene calls are TRBV28 and TRBJ2-7; D possibly corresponds to TRBD2 (5 bases). The CDR3 region is CASSADGLLELVYEQYF. The CDR3 nucleotides read TGTGCCAGCAGTGCGGACGGCCTACTAGAGTTAGTCTACGAGCAGTACTTC.